These 10 T cell receptor beta chains originate from one sample sequenced in a study of beta chain features in type 1 diabetes. The isolated RNA, all of it, was reverse transcribed, so expressed TCRB transcripts were what got sequenced. Sequenced by immunoSEQ multiplex PCR; TCRdb stores in-frame clones only, minus some. Of around 500,000 clones in the sample, roughly 11% were seen once. The sample taken for sequencing was naive CD4+ T cells from blood. The receptors derive from a woman aged 18-30 years in good health.

This clone was detected a few times. The V and J genes are TRBV19 and TRBJ1-3, with unresolved D. The CDR3 length is 16 residues. Trimming removed 8 bases at V and 2 bases at J, with 19 bases between. Germline CDR1 LNHDA, CDR2 SQIVND (reference sequence). The DNA of the CDR3 is TGTGCCAGTTCTGAACTGGGTACAGCTACTGGAAACACCATATATTTT. It specifies CASSELGTATGNTIYF.

The chain joins TRBV7-2 to TRBJ1-1; the D is unclear. Between the trimmed V and J ends, which lost 3 bases and 8 bases, there was a span of 13 bases. The CDR3 totals 13 residues. Germline values: CDR1 SGHTA, CDR2 FQGNSA. CDR3 sequence: CASSLRGRGEAFF. DNA of the CDR3: TGTGCCAGCAGCTTGCGGGGTCGGGGAGAAGCTTTCTTT.

The chain carries TRBV29-1 and TRBJ2-3; D ambiguous. This CDR3 contains 12 residues. V was shortened by 5 bases and J by 6 bases, with 12 bases between the two germline ends. The germline V gene encodes CDR1 SQVTM and CDR2 ANQGSEA. Written as DNA, the CDR3 is TGCAGCGTTATCCGCTCCGGGGATACGCAGTATTTT. Translation gives CSVIRSGDTQYF.

This chain uses TRBV7-3 with TRBJ2-7; 12 bases are a match to TRBD2. The CDR3 has 14 residues. V was pared by 5 bases and J by 4 bases, with 3 bases of the junction left unmatched. Looked up from germline, CDR1 is SGHTA and CDR2 is FQGTGA. CDR3 sequence: CASSPSGRAYEQYF. The CDR3 nucleotides read TGTGCCAGCAGCCCTAGCGGGAGGGCTTACGAGCAGTACTTC.

The chain joins TRBV4-1 to TRBJ1-2; 9 positions match TRBD1. The CDR3 sequence is 16 residues long. The V gene end was trimmed by 7 bases and the J gene end by 7 bases; junction bases not matched to a gene: 16. CDR1 and CDR2 from the germline V gene are MGHRA and YSYEKL. In DNA, the CDR3 is TGCGCCAGCAAGGATCCGGGACAGGGTTTCCATACTGGCTACACCTTC. Protein sequence: CASKDPGQGFHTGYTF.

The chain combines TRBV19 with TRBJ2-2; D perhaps matches TRBD2 (5 bases). Germline CDR1 LNHDA, CDR2 SQIVND (reference sequence). The CDR3 runs to 14 residues. V was trimmed by 3 bases and J by 4 bases, leaving 9 bases between them. The CDR3 reads CASSMQAGTGELFF. CDR3 coding DNA: TGTGCCAGTAGTATGCAGGCGGGCACCGGGGAGCTGTTTTTT. Supplemented by reference TRBV19 and TRBJ2-2, the full variable domain reads DGGITQSPKYLFRKEGQNVTLSCEQNLNHDAMYWYRQDPGQGLRLIYYSQIVNDFQKGDIAEGYSVSREKKESFPLTVTSAQKNPTAFYLCASSMQAGTGELFFGEGSRLTVL.

This clone came up a few times. The chain uses TRBV18 and TRBJ2-1, with no clear D. The CDR3 spans 15 residues. Looked up from germline, CDR1 is KGHSH and CDR2 is LQKENI. V was pared by 1 base and J by 7 bases, with 14 bases between. The CDR3: CASSPRAPSNNEQFF. CDR3 DNA sequence: TGTGCCAGCTCACCACGGGCCCCATCGAATAATGAGCAGTTCTTC.

The J gene is TRBJ2-1, the V gene TRBV5-1; tentative D call: TRBD2 (5 bases). Germline assignment: CDR1 SGHRS and CDR2 YFSETQ. The CDR3 has 16 residues. V lost 4 bases and J 0 bases, leaving 14 bases between the germline ends. The CDR3 spells CASSRGSISSYNEQFF. DNA for the CDR3: TGCGCCAGCAGCCGAGGGTCCATTAGCTCCTACAATGAGCAGTTCTTC.

This clone has a handful of counts. The chain couples TRBV23-1 to TRBJ2-7; D could derive from TRBD1 or TRBD2 (5 bases each). TRBV23-1 is known as an ORF, though its function is uncertain. This CDR3 spans 9 amino acids. CDR3 region: CASSRRDAV. The CDR3, as DNA: TGCGCCAGCAGTCGCCGGGACGCTGTC.

This clone was found a few times. The rearrangement uses TRBV5-8 and TRBJ1-3; no firm D call. Germline V gives CDR1 SGHTS, CDR2 YDEGEE. V lost 2 bases and J lost 1, with 10 bases in between. The CDR3 runs to 15 residues. In DNA form, the CDR3 reads TGTGCCAGCAGCTTATACAAGGGATCTGGAAACACCATATATTTT. It codes for CASSLYKGSGNTIYF.